These 31 T cell receptor beta chains were all obtained from the same sample, sequenced in a study of blood T cell repertoires in COVID-19. Sequencing used immunoSEQ multiplex PCR; TCRdb keeps in-frame clones, though not all of them. The sample yields about 210,000 clones, 80% to 85% seen once. Material for sequencing was PBMCs or T cells enriched from blood (not recorded which). These receptors were taken from a woman between 45 and 65 years old with acute COVID-19.

The chain carries TRBV28 and TRBJ2-7; 10 bases align to TRBD2. CDR1 is MDHEN, CDR2 SYDVKM, per germline. V lost 5 bases, J lost 3 bases, and 7 bases stayed unmatched. The CDR3 has 15 amino acids. CDR3 coding DNA: TGTGCCAGCAGTCGCTTTAGCGGGGGGTTCTACGAGCAGTACTTC. This gives the protein CASSRFSGGFYEQYF.

The rearrangement links TRBV5-4 to TRBJ2-1, with 10 bases that match TRBD1. Germline assignment: CDR1 SGHNT and CDR2 YYREEE (reference sequence). V was clipped by 4 bases and J by 0 bases; unmatched bases: 4. This CDR3 contains 16 residues. CDR3 sequence reads: CASSQRTGGSYNEQFF. The CDR3, as DNA: TGTGCCAGCAGCCAGCGGACAGGGGGCTCCTACAATGAGCAGTTCTTC.

The genes are TRBV5-6 and TRBJ1-6, with 7 bases lining up with TRBD1. The CDR3 runs 14 residues. Germline V gives CDR1 SGHDT, CDR2 YYEEEE. V lost 2 bases to trimming and J lost 8 bases; unmatched junction nucleotides: 4. CDR3: CASSFGDRDSPLHF. The CDR3 DNA reads TGTGCCAGCAGCTTTGGAGACAGGGATTCACCCCTCCACTTT.

The chain carries TRBV19 and TRBJ1-4; D is unresolved. Trimming removed 3 bases at V and 7 bases at J, with 15 bases between. The germline V gene has CDR1 LNHDA and CDR2 SQIVND (reference sequence). The CDR3 loop spans 15 amino acids. DNA for the CDR3: TGTGCCAGTAGTATTGGTAGGAGGGAACGTGAAAAACTGTTTTTT. Its protein product is CASSIGRREREKLFF.

The V gene is TRBV5-1, the J gene TRBJ1-1; D may be TRBD1 (5 bases). The V end was cut by 0 bases, the J end by 1 base, with 10 bases between. Germline V CDR1 and CDR2: SGHRS, YFSETQ. The CDR3 runs 15 residues. CDR3 residues: CASSLGGLTNTEAFF. The CDR3 coding sequence is TGCGCCAGCAGCTTGGGGGGACTGACGAACACTGAAGCTTTCTTT.

This clone has only a few counts. This chain joins TRBV11-1 and TRBJ2-7; 9 bases match TRBD2. CDR3 length: 14 amino acids. V was pared by 4 bases and J by 3 bases, with 4 bases of the junction left unmatched. Germline CDR1 reads SGHAT; CDR2 reads FQDESV (reference sequence). The CDR3 here is CASSYPSGNYEQYF. The CDR3 nucleotides read TGTGCCAGCAGCTATCCTAGCGGGAACTACGAGCAGTACTTC.

The chain uses TRBV18 and TRBJ2-5; D gene ambiguous. Trimming pared 0 bases from V and 1 base from J, leaving 6 bases between. This CDR3 is built from 14 residues. From germline, CDR1 is KGHSH and CDR2 LQKENI. The CDR3 DNA is TGTGCCAGCTCACCACCTAATATCCAAGAGACCCAGTACTTC. This encodes CASSPPNIQETQYF.

V usage is TRBV20-1 and J usage is TRBJ1-2; no firm D call. Trimming took 6 bases from V and 3 from J, leaving 5 bases between them. The CDR3 runs to 10 residues. Germline values: CDR1 DFQATT, CDR2 SNEGSKA (reference sequence). In DNA, the CDR3 is TGCAGTGCCGGAGACTATGGCTACACCTTC. Residues: CSAGDYGYTF.

The CDR3 bases are TGTGCCAGCAGCCCGACAGGAAACCGACGATACTATGGCTACACCTTC. As protein: CASSPTGNRRYYGYTF. The V call is TRBV6-2 or TRBV6-3, the J call TRBJ1-2, with D possibly matching TRBD1 (6 bases). Germline-derived CDR1 and CDR2 are MNHEY and SVGEGT. Trimming left V 6 bases short and J 3 bases short, with 20 bases between. CDR3 length: 16 residues.

The rearrangement joins TRBV29-1 to TRBJ2-7; the D gene is possibly TRBD2 (7 bases). There are 11 residues in the CDR3. Germline CDR1 reads SQVTM; CDR2 reads ANQGSEA. CDR3 sequence (DNA): TGCAGTGGCTGGGAGGGGGGGATGCAGTACTTC. Its protein is CSGWEGGMQYF.

The chain employs TRBV7-9 and TRBJ2-2, with 8 bases lining up with TRBD1. Germline CDR1 reads SEHNR; CDR2 reads FQNEAQ (reference sequence). V lost 2 bases to trimming and J lost 5 bases; unmatched junction nucleotides: 10. The CDR3 runs to 17 residues. The CDR3 DNA is TGTGCCAGCAGCTTACGACATACAGGGGGGAATACCGGGGAGCTGTTTTTT. Translated, it gives CASSLRHTGGNTGELFF.

The rearrangement links TRBV28 to TRBJ1-1, with 8 bases matching TRBD1. CDR1 is MDHEN and CDR2 is SYDVKM in the germline V gene. The J segment lost 4 bases and the V segment lost 8 bases, leaving 9 bases of the junction unmatched. The CDR3 extends over 14 amino acids. In nucleotides, the CDR3 is TGTGCCAGCGGTACCAGGGGGCGAGCCACTGAAGCTTTCTTT. Protein product: CASGTRGRATEAFF.

The CDR3 loop is CATSDRTSGPTDTQYF. Written as DNA, the CDR3 is TGTGCCACCAGTGATCGGACTAGCGGGCCTACAGATACGCAGTATTTT. The chain links TRBV24-1 to TRBJ2-3, with TRBD2 matching over 11 bases. With V trimmed by 3 bases and J by 3 bases, 4 bases remained unmatched. Germline V gene lookup returns CDR1 KGHDR and CDR2 SFDVKD. CDR3 length equals 16 residues.

The genes are TRBV29-1 and TRBJ2-5, with D possibly matching TRBD1 (6 bases). V was trimmed by 6 bases and J by 1 base, leaving 9 bases between them. Per germline, CDR1 SQVTM and CDR2 ANQGSEA. The CDR3 runs 12 residues. The CDR3 loop is CSVRGTQETQYF. In DNA, the CDR3 is TGCAGCGTGAGGGGGACCCAAGAGACCCAGTACTTC.

For the CDR3, the DNA is TGTGCCAGCAGCTTGGGGTTTGAGGCCAGCGGATATACGCAGTATTTT. This encodes CASSLGFEASGYTQYF. The V call is TRBV7-2, the J call TRBJ2-3; tentatively, D is TRBD2 (5 bases). Germline V lookup: CDR1 SGHTA, CDR2 FQGNSA. CDR3 length: 16 amino acids. V lost 3 bases to trimming and J lost 7 bases, with 20 bases between them.

Notes on this clone: This sample also contains other DNA sequences that code for the same CDR3. The chain links TRBV5-1 to TRBJ1-1, with TRBD1 identical over 7 bases. This CDR3 region has 14 residues. CDR1 and CDR2 from the germline V gene are SGHRS and YFSETQ. V shed 0 bases and J 5 bases; nucleotides not matched to a gene: 4. CDR3 DNA: TGCGCCAGCAGCTTGGCAACAGGGGATACTGAAGCTTTCTTT. Its translation: CASSLATGDTEAFF.

This clone was counted a single time. The chain is built from TRBV7-2 and TRBJ2-6; a weak D match, TRBD1 (6 bases). V lost 6 bases and J 2 bases, leaving 11 bases between the germline ends. Germline CDR1 is SGHTA and CDR2 is FQGNSA. This CDR3 region has 15 residues. The CDR3 protein is CASSLNRAGANVLTF. For the CDR3, the DNA is TGTGCCAGCAGTCTAAACAGGGCTGGGGCCAACGTCCTGACTTTC.

Comment on this clone: Other DNA sequences in the sample encode the same CDR3. The gene calls are TRBV19 and TRBJ2-2, with 10 bases that match TRBD2. Germline CDR1 and CDR2: LNHDA and SQIVND (reference sequence). After removal of 6 bases from V and 3 bases from J, the junction contained 1 base not matched to a gene. The CDR3 is 14 amino acids. CDR3 nucleotides: TGTGCCAGTAGAGCGGGAGGGGACACCGGGGAGCTGTTTTTT. Protein: CASRAGGDTGELFF.

The chain combines TRBV7-3 with TRBJ1-1, with D tentatively TRBD1 (6 bases). The germline CDR1 and CDR2 sequences are SGHTA and FQGTGA. V was cut by 2 bases and J by 4 bases, with 14 bases left in between. The CDR3 contains 15 residues. CDR3: CASSLQAGVFTEAFF. CDR3 in DNA: TGTGCCAGCAGCTTACAGGCAGGGGTCTTCACTGAAGCTTTCTTT.

This chain uses TRBV6-2 or TRBV6-3 with TRBJ2-7; 9 positions agree with TRBD1. Germline V gives CDR1 MNHEY, CDR2 SVGEGT. V dropped 6 bases and J dropped 1; count of bases not matched to a gene: 13. The CDR3 loop spans 17 amino acids. CDR3 nucleotide sequence: TGTGCCAGCAGCCCCTCCGTTCGGGACAGGGAATCCTACGAGCAGTACTTC. It is translated as CASSPSVRDRESYEQYF.

The chain employs TRBV7-2 and TRBJ2-3; D is ambiguous. This CDR3 region has 14 residues. Trimming took off 1 base at V and 6 bases at J, with 11 bases between the two ends. The germline V gene encodes CDR1 SGHTA and CDR2 FQGNSA. The CDR3 bases are TGTGCCAGCAGCTTAGGAATGCGGATGGATACGCAGTATTTT. Its translation: CASSLGMRMDTQYF.

The V call is TRBV18, the J call TRBJ1-5, with 7 bases lining up with TRBD1. The junction had 9 bases not matched to a gene; V was cut back by 5 bases and J by 5 bases. Germline loops: CDR1 KGHSH, CDR2 LQKENI. This CDR3 contains 15 residues. In DNA, the CDR3 is TGTGCCAGCTCATACACCGGGACAGCCTATCAGCCCCAGCATTTT. Protein: CASSYTGTAYQPQHF.

The chain couples TRBV5-1 to TRBJ2-1; possibly TRBD2 for D (6 bases). The CDR3 spans 15 residues. Trimming stripped 7 bases from V and 6 bases from J, with 20 bases between. Germline loops: CDR1 SGHRS, CDR2 YFSETQ. The CDR3 sequence: CASRYNAGLRNEQFF. DNA of the CDR3: TGCGCCAGCCGTTATAATGCGGGACTCCGCAATGAGCAGTTCTTC.

The rearrangement joins TRBV11-2 to TRBJ2-2; 9 nucleotides align to TRBD2. After removal of 1 base from V and 4 bases from J, the junction contained 4 bases not matched to a gene. The V gene's germline CDR1 is SGHAT and CDR2 FQNNGV. The length of the CDR3 is 16 residues. The CDR3 coding sequence is TGTGCCAGCAGCTTAGGGCTAGCGGGACTCACCGGGGAGCTGTTTTTT. Protein product: CASSLGLAGLTGELFF.

The rearrangement links TRBV19 to TRBJ2-7; tentative D call: TRBD2 (6 bases). There are 13 residues in the CDR3. Germline CDR1 is LNHDA and CDR2 is SQIVND (reference sequence). Deletions cut 4 bases from V and 7 bases from J, with 14 bases between. CDR3 sequence reads: CASSTGVSLEQYF. The CDR3 DNA reads TGTGCCAGTAGTACGGGGGTTTCTCTGGAGCAGTACTTC.

The rearrangement joins TRBV5-1 to TRBJ2-5; a possible D gene is TRBD1 (6 bases). The CDR3 extends over 15 amino acids. Germline CDR1 SGHRS, CDR2 YFSETQ. The V and J ends lost 4 bases and 1 base respectively, with 14 bases between them. The CDR3 here is CASSRIGQSQETQYF. The CDR3 DNA reads TGCGCCAGCAGCCGGATCGGACAGAGCCAAGAGACCCAGTACTTC. Variable domain in full (rest from reference TRBV5-1 and TRBJ2-5): KAGVTQTPRYLIKTRGQQVTLSCSPISGHRSVSWYQQTPGQGLQFLFEYFSETQRNKGNFPGRFSGRQFSNSRSEMNVSTLELGDSALYLCASSRIGQSQETQYFGPGTRLLVL.

The V and J genes are TRBV20-1 and TRBJ1-2; D call uncertain. The germline V gene encodes CDR1 DFQATT and CDR2 SNEGSKA (reference sequence). CDR3 length: 10 amino acids. CDR3 DNA: TGCAGGGCAGGTGACTATGGCTACACCTTC. It yields the protein CRAGDYGYTF.

This clone was recorded only once. The chain employs TRBV19 and TRBJ2-6, with 7 bases lining up with TRBD2. CDR3 size: 18 residues. The V gene end was trimmed by 6 bases and the J gene end by 0 bases; junction bases not matched to a gene: 11. CDR1 and CDR2 (germline): LNHDA, SQIVND (reference sequence). The CDR3 loop is CASRPSSGVGSGANVLTF. CDR3 DNA: TGTGCCAGTAGGCCCTCTAGCGGAGTTGGCTCTGGGGCCAACGTCCTGACTTTC. The whole variable domain, remainder taken from reference TRBV19 and TRBJ2-6, is DGGITQSPKYLFRKEGQNVTLSCEQNLNHDAMYWYRQDPGQGLRLIYYSQIVNDFQKGDIAEGYSVSREKKESFPLTVTSAQKNPTAFYLCASRPSSGVGSGANVLTFGAGSRLTVL.

This rearrangement joins TRBV7-2 to TRBJ2-7; 9 positions agree with TRBD1. The CDR3 runs to 16 residues. The junction had 10 bases not matched to a gene; V was cut back by 5 bases and J by 2 bases. The germline gives CDR1 SGHTA, CDR2 FQGNSA. As DNA, the CDR3 is TGTGCCAGCAGCATGAAGGGACAGGGAGGCACCTACGAGCAGTACTTC. It translates to CASSMKGQGGTYEQYF.

The chain joins TRBV28 to TRBJ1-2; D is unresolved. CDR1 is MDHEN and CDR2 is SYDVKM in the germline V gene. Between the trimmed V and J ends, which lost 1 base and 6 bases, there was a span of 15 bases. The CDR3 runs to 15 residues. The CDR3 is CASSLLRDLRDGYTF. In DNA form, the CDR3 reads TGTGCCAGCAGTTTATTAAGAGATTTGAGAGATGGCTACACCTTC.

This chain connects TRBV30 to TRBJ1-6, with D possibly TRBD1 on 6 matching bases. In germline, CDR1 is GTSNPN, CDR2 SVGIG (reference sequence). The CDR3 has 13 residues. Trimming removed 1 base from V and 5 bases from J, with 6 bases in between. In DNA, the CDR3 is TGTGCCTGGAGTGCAGGGGATAATTCACCCCTCCACTTT. Translating it yields CAWSAGDNSPLHF.